The clone carrying this T cell receptor beta chain was recorded many times. What it binds is unknown. V was pared by 0 bases and J by 2 bases, with 12 bases between. Germline CDR1 and CDR2: MRHNA and SNTAGT. This CDR3 comprises 16 residues. The data belong to a study of T cell responses to AZD1222 COVID-19 vaccine. Overall study context: Second-dose groups at about 4 or about 12 weeks were pooled.

Study results and caveats: Reportedly, nearly half the spike-specific TCRs target unmutated variant regions. The CD4 TCRs associated with vaccination extended across spike and predominated at 160-218 and 743-854. Clonal diversity was possibly underestimated, and white British individuals and females predominated among donors.

Data came from immunoSEQ multiplex PCR; TCRdb stores just in-frame clones and leaves some out. The table shows approximately 60,000 clones, with 75% to 85% occurring only once. The sequenced sample was peripheral blood, obtained on day 0 of AZD1222 vaccination. The rearrangement uses TRBV6-4 and TRBJ2-3, with D perhaps TRBD1 or TRBD2 (5 bases each). This TCR derives from an adult in good health. CDR3 coding DNA: TGTGCCAGCAGTGACTCGGGGGACCGGATCACAGATACGCAGTATTTT. It is translated as CASSDSGDRITDTQYF.